These 21 T cell receptor beta chains were sequenced from one sample in a study of cytomegalovirus exposure and HLA in healthy donors. TCRdb's copy holds only in-frame clones and misses some; the assay was immunoSEQ multiplex PCR. The table records approximately 110,000 clones, around 94% of them present only once. The sequenced sample was PBMCs. These receptor sequences come from a woman aged 18-29 years in good health and CMV-seronegative.

This chain uses TRBV5-1 with TRBJ2-1; D is unclear. V shed 9 bases and J shed 2 bases, with 12 bases lying between them. Germline V gives CDR1 SGHRS, CDR2 YFSETQ. This CDR3 has 13 residues. The CDR3 is CATSLGTYNEQFF. CDR3 coding DNA: TGCGCCACCTCTCTTGGCACCTACAATGAGCAGTTCTTC.

The chain uses TRBV30 and TRBJ1-1; D is unresolved. CDR1 and CDR2 from the germline V gene are GTSNPN and SVGIG (reference sequence). The CDR3 has 12 amino acids. V lost 4 bases to trimming and J lost 8 bases, with 14 bases between them. The CDR3 coding sequence is TGTGCCTGGATACCCACTAAGCGGGAAGCTTTCTTT. Translation: CAWIPTKREAFF. Full variable domain (outside the CDR3, taken from reference TRBV30 and TRBJ1-1): SQTIHQWPATLVQPVGSPLSLECTVEGTSNPNLYWYRQAAGRGLQLLFYSVGIGQISSEVPQNLSASRPQDRQFILSSKKLLLSDSGFYLCAWIPTKREAFFGQGTRLTVV.

The chain recombines TRBV10-2 with TRBJ1-1; D uncertain. Germline V gives CDR1 WSHSY, CDR2 SAAADI. V was clipped by 6 bases and J by 3 bases, with 14 bases between them. The CDR3 length is 14 residues. DNA of the CDR3: TGCGCCAGCAGCACACAGCCTCCGCACACTGAAGCTTTCTTT. Protein: CASSTQPPHTEAFF.

V and J are TRBV6-1 and TRBJ2-1, with 16 bases fitting TRBD2. Germline V gene data show CDR1 as MNHNS and CDR2 as SASEGT. The ends lost 4 bases at V and 7 bases at J; junction bases unmatched: 4. The CDR3 contains 16 residues. The CDR3 sequence is CASSVGLAGGLNEQFF. The CDR3 DNA is TGTGCCAGCAGTGTGGGACTAGCGGGGGGGCTGAATGAGCAGTTCTTC.

The gene calls are TRBV7-2 and TRBJ1-3; D is undetermined. The CDR3 spans 15 residues. Germline V gene sequence: CDR1 SGHTA, CDR2 FQGNSA. The V end lost 4 bases, the J end lost 2 bases, and 12 bases lay between the germline ends. As DNA, the CDR3 is TGTGCCAGCAGCTACCGAGCGCGGACTGGAAACACCATATATTTT. Translation: CASSYRARTGNTIYF.

CDR3 region: CASSLLVQGSNQPQHF. The CDR3 bases are TGTGCCAGCAGTTTATTGGTACAGGGTAGCAATCAGCCCCAGCATTTT. The chain joins TRBV28 to TRBJ1-5; perhaps TRBD1 as D (6 bases). The germline CDR1 and CDR2 sequences are MDHEN and SYDVKM. V was clipped by 1 base and J by 0 bases, with 10 bases between them. CDR3 length equals 16 residues. The entire variable domain, with the rest obtained from reference TRBV28 and TRBJ1-5, is as follows: DVKVTQSSRYLVKRTGEKVFLECVQDMDHENMFWYRQDPGLGLRLIYFSYDVKMKEKGDIPEGYSVSREKKERFSLILESASTNQTSMYLCASSLLVQGSNQPQHFGDGTRLSIL.

This clone has just one count. The genes are TRBV4-2 and TRBJ1-1; the match to TRBD1 covers 12 bases. The CDR3 totals 18 residues. J gave up 1 base and V 2 bases, and 8 bases lay outside the gene matches. Germline V gene data show CDR1 as LGHNA and CDR2 as YNFKEQ. In DNA form, the CDR3 reads TGTGCCAGCAGCCAACTAGGGACAGGGGGCCTTAGGAACACTGAAGCTTTCTTT. Amino acids: CASSQLGTGGLRNTEAFF.

CDR3 bases: TGTGCCTGGAGTTTGGCAGTCAATTCACCCCTCCACTTT. Its protein is CAWSLAVNSPLHF. This rearrangement joins TRBV30 to TRBJ1-6; no definite D call. The CDR3 is 13 amino acids. CDR1 is GTSNPN and CDR2 is SVGIG in the germline V gene (reference sequence). Trimming shortened V by 2 bases and J by 7 bases, and 9 bases separated the two germline ends.

The genes are TRBV21-1 and TRBJ2-7; no check of the table's D call, TRBD2, against the DNA was made. TRBV21-1 is marked as a pseudogene. The CDR3 runs 14 residues. CDR3 sequence (DNA): TGTGCCAGCAGCCGCCCCGTCGGTAACTACGAGCAGTATTTC. Its translation: CASSRPVGNYEQYF.

The V call is TRBV2, the J call TRBJ2-1, with 7 bases fitting TRBD2. V trimming: 8 bases; J trimming: 0 bases; junction bases outside the gene matches: 13. The germline gives CDR1 SNHLY, CDR2 FYNNEI. CDR3 length: 17 residues. CDR3 DNA: TGTGCCAGCGGCATTACTAGCGACACTAGCTCCTACAATGAGCAGTTCTTC. This sequence encodes CASGITSDTSSYNEQFF.

This sequence joins TRBV4-1 and TRBJ1-1; no definite D call. V lost 2 bases and J lost 3, with 10 bases in between. Germline CDR1 is MGHRA and CDR2 is YSYEKL. The CDR3 loop spans 14 amino acids. This chain's CDR3 is CASSQFLGDTEAFF. CDR3 nucleotide sequence: TGCGCCAGCAGCCAATTTTTGGGAGACACTGAAGCTTTCTTT.

The V call is TRBV5-6, the J call TRBJ1-1, with 12 bases lining up with TRBD1. The germline V gene encodes CDR1 SGHDT and CDR2 YYEEEE. V trimming: 4 bases; J trimming: 3 bases; junction bases outside the gene matches: 7. This CDR3 has 16 residues. CDR3 sequence: CASSRGTGGYDTEAFF. The CDR3 nucleotides are TGTGCCAGCAGCCGGGGGACAGGGGGCTATGACACTGAAGCTTTCTTT.

The chain carries TRBV7-2 and TRBJ1-2, with D maybe TRBD1 (5 bases). The CDR3 consists of 16 residues. V was trimmed by 1 base and J by 6 bases, leaving 18 bases between them. Germline CDR1 and CDR2: SGHTA and FQGNSA. The CDR3 loop is CASSLELVGQGDGYTF. The CDR3 DNA reads as TGTGCCAGCAGCTTAGAGCTTGTGGGGCAAGGGGATGGCTACACCTTC.

The V call is TRBV5-1, the J call TRBJ1-2; 7 nucleotides match TRBD1. V was clipped by 6 bases and J by 5 bases; unmatched bases: 19. The germline V gene encodes CDR1 SGHRS and CDR2 YFSETQ. This CDR3 is built from 17 residues. CDR3 nucleotides: TGCGCCAGCAAATCCACCGGGACAGCGAAAGTAAAGTATGGCTACACCTTC. It specifies CASKSTGTAKVKYGYTF.

This rearrangement joins TRBV28 to TRBJ1-6; 7 positions agree with TRBD1. Losses at the gene ends were 5 bases for V and 6 bases for J; bases not matched to a gene: 7. This CDR3 has 15 amino acids. Germline V gene data show CDR1 as MDHEN and CDR2 as SYDVKM. CDR3 sequence (DNA): TGTGCCAGCAGTGCCCGGGACAGACTTAATTCACCCCTCCACTTT. It encodes CASSARDRLNSPLHF.

The chain employs TRBV27 and TRBJ2-7; 7 nucleotides match TRBD2. Germline V gene sequence: CDR1 MNHEY, CDR2 SMNVEV (reference sequence). The CDR3 consists of 15 residues. J was trimmed by 2 bases and V by 3 bases; bases with no gene match: 7. This CDR3 is CASSFVSGPAYEQYF. In DNA form, the CDR3 reads TGTGCCAGCAGTTTCGTTAGCGGGCCCGCCTACGAGCAGTACTTC.

This clone was observed a single time. This chain connects TRBV28 to TRBJ2-7, with 8 nucleotides matching TRBD1. In germline, CDR1 is MDHEN, CDR2 SYDVKM. After removal of 5 bases from V and 4 bases from J, the junction contained 10 bases not matched to a gene. The length of the CDR3 is 15 residues. The DNA of the CDR3 is TGTGCCAGCAGTCCCTGGACAGGGAAGGAATACGAGCAGTACTTC. Protein product: CASSPWTGKEYEQYF.

The chain carries TRBV28 and TRBJ1-1, with D perhaps TRBD1 (5 bases). The CDR3 has 13 amino acids. CDR1 MDHEN and CDR2 SYDVKM come from the germline V gene. Trimming removed 6 bases at V and 0 bases at J, with 8 bases between. The CDR3 here is CASRDRLNTEAFF. The CDR3 DNA sequence: TGTGCCAGCAGAGACAGATTGAACACTGAAGCTTTCTTT.

This clone was found once. The chain is built from TRBV6-5 and TRBJ2-7, with TRBD2 as a possible D gene (6 bases). V was cut by 0 bases and J by 1 base, with 10 bases left in between. Germline values: CDR1 MNHEY, CDR2 SVGAGI. The CDR3 totals 15 residues. This chain's CDR3 is CASSYSNGGSYEQYF. CDR3 nucleotides: TGTGCCAGCAGTTACTCGAATGGGGGGTCCTACGAGCAGTACTTC.

The V and J genes are TRBV5-1 and TRBJ1-1; TRBD1 matches 9 bases. Germline CDR1 reads SGHRS; CDR2 reads YFSETQ. V lost 5 bases and J lost 3; bases outside the gene matches: 29. The length of the CDR3 is 22 residues. The CDR3 here is CASSIRRGQGKFRRFSDTEAFF. The CDR3 coding sequence is TGCGCCAGCAGTATACGTAGAGGACAGGGGAAGTTTAGACGGTTTTCGGACACTGAAGCTTTCTTT.

This clone was picked up one time. The CDR3 spells CASSLTGVGEQYF. DNA for the CDR3: TGTGCCAGCAGCTTAACGGGAGTAGGCGAGCAGTACTTC. The gene calls are TRBV11-2 and TRBJ2-7; possible D gene TRBD2, 6 bases. Per the germline V gene, CDR1 is SGHAT and CDR2 is FQNNGV. The CDR3 has 13 amino acids. V was trimmed by 2 bases and J by 6 bases, leaving 11 bases between them.